The 28 T cell receptor beta chains listed next were all sequenced from one sample in a study of blood T cell repertoires in COVID-19. The protocol was immunoSEQ multiplex PCR, while the TCRdb copy is restricted to in-frame clones and leaves out a portion. The sample has about 150,000 clones; 70% to 80% are singletons. The sequenced sample consisted of peripheral blood. Every receptor here comes from a man over 45 with acute or convalescent COVID-19.

The chain has TRBV5-1 and TRBJ2-3; TRBD2 might be the D (6 bases). Trimming took 0 bases from V and 6 from J, leaving 14 bases between them. CDR3 length equals 15 residues. Germline assignment: CDR1 SGHRS and CDR2 YFSETQ. This chain's CDR3 is CASSLDSGGPDTQYF. CDR3 sequence (DNA): TGCGCCAGCAGCTTGGACTCCGGAGGGCCGGATACGCAGTATTTT.

The rearrangement uses TRBV18 and TRBJ1-1; D is ambiguous. V lost 5 bases and J 1 base, leaving 11 bases between the germline ends. Germline-derived CDR1 and CDR2 are KGHSH and LQKENI. This CDR3 contains 14 residues. The CDR3 DNA reads TGTGCCAGCTCAACCGGGTCCTCGAACACTGAAGCTTTCTTT. This gives the protein CASSTGSSNTEAFF.

This chain uses TRBV5-6 with TRBJ1-6; D may be TRBD1 (5 bases). CDR1 SGHDT and CDR2 YYEEEE come from the germline V gene. The CDR3 is 16 residues long. Trimming removed 1 base at V and 5 bases at J, with 13 bases between. CDR3 sequence (DNA): TGTGCCAGCAGCTTGTCGGCGGGGGGAGATAATTCACCCCTCCACTTT. It yields the protein CASSLSAGGDNSPLHF.

The chain employs TRBV6-1 and TRBJ2-1; D is undetermined. CDR3 size: 12 residues. Between the trimmed V and J ends, which lost 1 base and 15 bases, there was a span of 13 bases. CDR1 and CDR2 from the germline V gene are MNHNS and SASEGT. The CDR3 DNA reads as TGTGCCAGCAGTGAAGGTCGGCGGTCAAGGTTCTTC. Protein sequence: CASSEGRRSRFF.

The chain combines TRBV18 with TRBJ2-5; a possible D gene is TRBD2 (6 bases). In germline, CDR1 is KGHSH, CDR2 LQKENI. V lost 6 bases, J lost 4 bases, and 12 bases lay in between. The CDR3 totals 13 residues. CDR3 DNA: TGTGCCAGCTCGTTGGGACTTTTAGAGACCCAGTACTTC. Residues: CASSLGLLETQYF.

The J gene is TRBJ2-5, the V gene TRBV5-1; D perhaps matches TRBD2 (6 bases). The CDR3 extends over 15 amino acids. Trimming stripped 0 bases from V and 4 bases from J, with 13 bases between. The germline CDR1 and CDR2 sequences are SGHRS and YFSETQ. For the CDR3, the DNA is TGCGCCAGCAGCTTGGGGGAGGCTCGGACAGAGACCCAGTACTTC. As protein: CASSLGEARTETQYF.

This clone appeared a few times. V and J are TRBV4-1 and TRBJ1-2; D is ambiguous. This CDR3 has 12 residues. Between the trimmed V and J ends, which lost 7 bases and 4 bases, there was a span of 10 bases. Looked up from germline, CDR1 is MGHRA and CDR2 is YSYEKL. The CDR3 bases are TGCGCCAGCACGACACGTCCCTATGGCTACACCTTC. Encoded protein: CASTTRPYGYTF.

This clone was observed at least ten times. The rearrangement links TRBV19 to TRBJ1-3; weak D call: TRBD1 (6 bases). This CDR3 region has 13 residues. The V end was cut by 7 bases, the J end by 3 bases, with 10 bases between. Per germline, CDR1 LNHDA and CDR2 SQIVND (reference sequence). CDR3 in DNA: TGTGCCAGTAAGGGGGAATATGGAAACACCATATATTTT. Translation: CASKGEYGNTIYF.

This CDR3 is CASSLYPGSRDTQYF. The CDR3 bases are TGTGCCAGCAGCTTATATCCTGGCTCTCGTGATACGCAGTATTTT. The rearrangement links TRBV7-3 to TRBJ2-3, with D unclear. CDR3 length: 15 amino acids. The V and J ends lost 2 bases and 6 bases respectively, with 15 bases between them. Per the germline V gene, CDR1 is SGHTA and CDR2 is FQGTGA. Full variable domain (outside the CDR3, taken from reference TRBV7-3 and TRBJ2-3): GAGVSQTPSNKVTEKGKYVELRCDPISGHTALYWYRQSLGQGPEFLIYFQGTGAADDSGLPNDRFFAVRPEGSVSTLKIQRTERGDSAVYLCASSLYPGSRDTQYFGPGTRLTVL.

Only one count was recorded for this clone. The gene calls are TRBV7-3 and TRBJ2-7; D unclear. This CDR3 has 13 amino acids. V gave up 0 bases and J gave up 3 bases, with 6 bases separating them. Germline values: CDR1 SGHTA, CDR2 FQGTGA. The CDR3 nucleotides are TGTGCCAGCAGCTTAACGTACGGCTACGAGCAGTACTTC. Protein product: CASSLTYGYEQYF.

This chain links TRBV7-2 with TRBJ1-1, with D uncertain. V lost 5 bases and J lost 5, with 21 bases in between. The CDR3 has 16 amino acids. Germline V gene sequence: CDR1 SGHTA, CDR2 FQGNSA. The CDR3 loop is CASSPAVGERNTEAFF. In nucleotides, the CDR3 is TGTGCCAGCAGCCCCGCGGTCGGAGAAAGGAATACTGAAGCTTTCTTT.

The V call is TRBV7-2, the J call TRBJ1-2; TRBD1 might be the D (6 bases). The V gene lost 4 bases and the J gene lost 8 bases, with 20 bases spanning the gap. Germline V gene data show CDR1 as SGHTA and CDR2 as FQGNSA. The CDR3 is made up of 15 amino acids. CDR3: CASSSQAQGSRGYTF. For the CDR3, the DNA is TGTGCCAGCAGCTCCCAGGCACAGGGATCACGGGGCTACACCTTC.

The chain links TRBV9 to TRBJ1-6; maybe TRBD1 (5 bases). Germline V gives CDR1 SGDLS, CDR2 YYNGEE. This CDR3 region has 15 residues. The V gene lost 2 bases and the J gene lost 7 bases, with 13 bases spanning the gap. CDR3 nucleotide sequence: TGTGCCAGCAGCGTCGATGGGGGAGGAAATTCACCCCTCCACTTT. It codes for CASSVDGGGNSPLHF.

This clone showed up just a few times. CDR3 sequence (DNA): TGTGCCAGCCAAGAAACCGGGACAGGGGTATCAAGCAATCAGCCCCAGCATTTT. Residues: CASQETGTGVSSNQPQHF. The chain is built from TRBV28 and TRBJ1-5; 10 nucleotides align to TRBD1. The germline V gene encodes CDR1 MDHEN and CDR2 SYDVKM. V trimming: 8 bases; J trimming: 1 base; junction bases outside the gene matches: 14. The CDR3 has 18 residues. Full variable domain (remainder filled in from reference TRBV28 and TRBJ1-5): DVKVTQSSRYLVKRTGEKVFLECVQDMDHENMFWYRQDPGLGLRLIYFSYDVKMKEKGDIPEGYSVSREKKERFSLILESASTNQTSMYLCASQETGTGVSSNQPQHFGDGTRLSIL.

CDR3 region: CAWSTVAGAGETQYF. CDR3 nucleotides: TGTGCCTGGAGTACAGTAGCGGGGGCGGGGGAGACCCAGTACTTC. V and J are TRBV30 and TRBJ2-5; 9 bases are a match to TRBD2. The junction had 9 bases not matched to a gene; V was cut back by 2 bases and J by 5 bases. Germline loops: CDR1 GTSNPN, CDR2 SVGIG (reference sequence). CDR3 size: 15 residues.

V usage is TRBV19 and J usage is TRBJ2-2, with D possibly being TRBD1 (6 bases). The V end was cut by 5 bases, the J end by 6 bases, with 19 bases between. Germline V CDR1 and CDR2: LNHDA, SQIVND (reference sequence). This CDR3 contains 16 residues. The chain's CDR3 is CASSPERQVVAGELFF. CDR3 coding DNA: TGTGCCAGTAGTCCCGAGAGACAGGTTGTTGCCGGGGAGCTGTTTTTT.

The chain uses TRBV5-6 and TRBJ1-5; D is possibly TRBD1 (6 bases). CDR3 length: 15 residues. The V gene lost 0 bases and the J gene lost 2 bases, with 9 bases spanning the gap. Germline V gives CDR1 SGHDT, CDR2 YYEEEE. The CDR3 region is CASSLVSGGNQPQHF. The CDR3 DNA follows: TGTGCCAGCAGCTTGGTGTCAGGGGGCAATCAGCCCCAGCATTTT. Variable domain in full (rest from reference TRBV5-6 and TRBJ1-5): DAGVTQSPTHLIKTRGQQVTLRCSPKSGHDTVSWYQQALGQGPQFIFQYYEEEERQRGNFPDRFSGHQFPNYSSELNVNALLLGDSALYLCASSLVSGGNQPQHFGDGTRLSIL.

The chain couples TRBV3-1 (or the pseudogene TRBV3-2) to TRBJ1-1; 7 bases agree with TRBD1. CDR3 length: 13 residues. Germline V gene lookup returns CDR1 LGHDT and CDR2 YNNKEL (reference sequence). V lost 6 bases and J lost 7; bases outside the gene matches: 8. The CDR3 is CASRGRGLGEAFF. The CDR3 nucleotides read TGTGCCAGCAGGGGCAGGGGGTTGGGTGAAGCTTTCTTT.

CDR3 sequence reads: CASSLAPTGTGANVLTF. The DNA of the CDR3 is TGTGCCAGCAGCTTGGCTCCGACGGGGACAGGGGCCAACGTCCTGACTTTC. The chain has TRBV5-5 and TRBJ2-6; D may be TRBD1 (6 bases). The CDR3 consists of 17 residues. V lost 0 bases, J lost 4 bases, and 14 bases lay in between. The V gene's germline CDR1 is SGHKS and CDR2 YYEKEE (reference sequence). Looking up the rest from reference TRBV5-5 and TRBJ2-6 gives the full variable domain: DAGVTQSPTHLIKTRGQQVTLRCSPISGHKSVSWYQQVLGQGPQFIFQYYEKEERGRGNFPDRFSARQFPNYSSELNVNALLLGDSALYLCASSLAPTGTGANVLTFGAGSRLTVL.

This chain links TRBV7-8 with TRBJ2-5, with D tentatively TRBD2 (5 bases). The CDR3 runs to 13 residues. V gave up 2 bases and J gave up 4 bases, with 8 bases separating them. CDR1 and CDR2 (germline): SGHVS, FQNEAQ. CDR3 amino acids: CASSLNRGETQYF. The DNA for the CDR3 is TGTGCCAGCAGCTTAAACCGGGGAGAGACCCAGTACTTC.

The V call is TRBV11-2, the J call TRBJ1-6, with 12 nucleotides matching TRBD1. The V and J ends lost 5 bases and 7 bases, in that order; junction bases with no gene match: 9. In germline, CDR1 is SGHAT, CDR2 FQNNGV. The length of the CDR3 is 17 residues. As DNA, the CDR3 is TGTGCCAGCAGCCTAAGTTGGGACAGGGGGCGAAATTCACCCCTCCACTTT. Its translation: CASSLSWDRGRNSPLHF.

The chain joins TRBV5-4 to TRBJ2-7, with D tentatively TRBD2 (5 bases). The CDR3 loop spans 13 amino acids. The germline V gene has CDR1 SGHNT and CDR2 YYREEE (reference sequence). V was trimmed by 4 bases and J by 3 bases, leaving 11 bases between them. The CDR3 reads CASSQGLDYEQYF. The CDR3 coding sequence is TGTGCCAGCAGCCAAGGACTCGACTACGAGCAGTACTTC.

The sample holds a few counts of this clone. CDR3 protein: CASSPGTGGSGNTIYF. Written as DNA, the CDR3 is TGTGCCAGCAGCCCAGGGACAGGGGGCTCGGGAAACACCATATATTTT. V usage is TRBV13 and J usage is TRBJ1-3; 12 positions agree with TRBD1. CDR1 and CDR2 from the germline V gene are PRHDT and FYEKMQ (reference sequence). J gave up 4 bases and V 5 bases, and 6 bases lay outside the gene matches. CDR3 size: 16 residues.

This clone was found a few times. V gene TRBV10-1 combines with J gene TRBJ2-7, with D possibly being TRBD2 (5 bases). The CDR3 is made up of 13 amino acids. The germline gives CDR1 WNHNN, CDR2 SYGVQD (reference sequence). V shed 6 bases and J shed 0 bases, with 9 bases lying between them. The CDR3 nucleotides read TGCGCCAGCAGCCTGGGGAGCTCCTACGAGCAGTACTTC. This gives the protein CASSLGSSYEQYF.

The V and J genes are TRBV7-3 and TRBJ2-1; tentatively, D is TRBD2 (5 bases). CDR3 length equals 13 residues. Looked up from germline, CDR1 is SGHTA and CDR2 is FQGTGA. V was pared by 5 bases and J by 8 bases, with 13 bases between. CDR3 region: CASSPAGDHEQFF. CDR3 bases: TGTGCCAGCAGCCCCGCCGGGGATCATGAGCAGTTCTTC.

CDR3 nucleotide sequence: TGTGCCTGGACTAGCGGGGTTGGAGAGACCCAGTACTTC. Translated: CAWTSGVGETQYF. The gene calls are TRBV30 and TRBJ2-5, with 9 positions matching TRBD2. This CDR3 region has 13 residues. V lost 4 bases, J lost 4 bases, and 4 bases stayed unmatched. The V gene's germline CDR1 is GTSNPN and CDR2 SVGIG (reference sequence).

This clone appeared a few times. The chain joins TRBV29-1 to TRBJ2-5; possible D gene TRBD2, 6 bases. CDR3 length: 14 amino acids. Germline assignment: CDR1 SQVTM and CDR2 ANQGSEA. V lost 0 bases and J 4 bases, leaving 12 bases between the germline ends. The CDR3 DNA reads TGCAGCGTTGAAGATTTAGGAGGGGTAGAGACCCAGTACTTC. This encodes CSVEDLGGVETQYF.

The J gene is TRBJ1-4, the V gene TRBV29-1, with TRBD1 matching over 10 bases. Germline V CDR1 and CDR2: SQVTM, ANQGSEA. The CDR3 runs to 14 residues. The V segment lost 4 bases and the J segment 7 bases; nucleotides outside the gene matches: 6. CDR3 loop: CSVGLDRGLEKLFF. CDR3 bases: TGCAGCGTTGGATTAGACAGGGGGCTTGAAAAACTGTTTTTT. The variable domain in full, with the rest retrieved from reference TRBV29-1 and TRBJ1-4, is SAVISQKPSRDICQRGTSLTIQCQVDSQVTMMFWYRQQPGQSLTLIATANQGSEATYESGFVIDKFPISRPNLTFSTLTVSNMSPEDSSIYLCSVGLDRGLEKLFFGSGTQLSVL.